This TCR beta chain was profiled in a study of OX40 agonist ivuxolimab in advanced cancers. Libraries were prepared by immunoSEQ multiplex PCR; TCRdb keeps only in-frame clonotypes and omits some of them. The sample yields tens of thousands of clones, approximately 80% seen once. Germline V gives CDR1 MRHNA, CDR2 SNTAGT. The length of the CDR3 is 15 residues. V lost 5 bases and J lost 7, with 18 bases in between. The chain carries TRBV6-4 and TRBJ2-1; the D gene could be TRBD1 or TRBD2 (5 bases each). This receptor was obtained from an adult with an advanced solid tumor such as melanoma, head and neck, liver or kidney cancer. Sequenced here: CD4+ or CD8+ T cells sorted from blood, sampled in a trial of the OX40 agonist ivuxolimab. CDR3 protein: CASSTDPGTGNEQFF. The CDR3, as DNA: TGTGCCAGCAGTACTGACCCGGGGACGGGGAATGAGCAGTTCTTC.